The T cell receptor (beta chain) described here comes from a study of cytomegalovirus exposure and HLA in healthy donors. About this clone itself: The antigen is not known.

Study-level findings and limits: Most TCR beta V segments were productive about 87% or about 30% of the time in an earlier analysis. Using the classifier, cytomegalovirus status was reportedly diagnosed with high specificity and sensitivity. It was confirmed in vitro that a few of the CMV-associated chains were specific for CMV antigens.

Primers for the PCR totalled 60 Vbeta and 13 Jbeta. Produced via immunoSEQ multiplex PCR; TCRdb's table is partial and in-frame only. The sample carries over 200,000 clones, about 85% recorded once. The sequenced sample was PBMCs. This sequence originates from a human donor in good health.

In nucleotides, the CDR3 is TGTGCCAGCAGTGACTTGTTTGGACAGGGGCCAGATACGCAGTATTTT. Protein product: CASSDLFGQGPDTQYF. The chain uses TRBV28 and TRBJ2-3, with 9 bases that match TRBD1. The CDR3 loop spans 16 amino acids. With 5 bases clipped from V and 4 bases from J, the junction kept 10 bases outside the gene matches. The germline CDR1 and CDR2 sequences are MDHEN and SYDVKM.